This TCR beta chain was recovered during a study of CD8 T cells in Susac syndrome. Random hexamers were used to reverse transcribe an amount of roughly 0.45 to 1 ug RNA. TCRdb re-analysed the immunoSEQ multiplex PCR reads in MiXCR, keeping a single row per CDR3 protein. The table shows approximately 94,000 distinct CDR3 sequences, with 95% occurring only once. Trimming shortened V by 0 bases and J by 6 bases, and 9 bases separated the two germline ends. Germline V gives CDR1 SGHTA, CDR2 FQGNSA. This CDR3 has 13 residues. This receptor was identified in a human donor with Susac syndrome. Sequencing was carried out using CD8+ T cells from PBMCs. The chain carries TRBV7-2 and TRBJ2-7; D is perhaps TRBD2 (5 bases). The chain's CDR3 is CASSLAFGLEQYF. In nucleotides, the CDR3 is TGTGCCAGCAGCTTAGCGTTTGGACTCGAGCAGTACTTC.